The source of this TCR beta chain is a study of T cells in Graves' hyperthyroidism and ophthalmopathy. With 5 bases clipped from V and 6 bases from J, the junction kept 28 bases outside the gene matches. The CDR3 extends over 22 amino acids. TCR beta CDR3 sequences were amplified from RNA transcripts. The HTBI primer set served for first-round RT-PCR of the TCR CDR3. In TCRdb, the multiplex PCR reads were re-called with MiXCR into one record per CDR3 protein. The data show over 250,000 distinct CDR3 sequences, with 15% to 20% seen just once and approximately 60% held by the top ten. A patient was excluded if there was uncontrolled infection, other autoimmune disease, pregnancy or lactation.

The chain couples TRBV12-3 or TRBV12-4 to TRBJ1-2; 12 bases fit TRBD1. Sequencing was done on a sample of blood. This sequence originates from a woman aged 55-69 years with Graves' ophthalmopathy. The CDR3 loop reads CASSPPPWDRGQSRPPEDGYTF. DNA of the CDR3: TGTGCCAGCAGTCCCCCCCCCTGGGACAGGGGGCAATCTAGGCCCCCGGAGGATGGCTACACCTTC.